The entry below gives a single T cell receptor beta chain sequence along with its context. Some clones are missing from TCRdb's copy, which holds only in-frame ones; the method was immunoSEQ multiplex PCR. Found here are some 68,000 clones, around 89% of them singletons; the top ten hold 1%. CDR1 and CDR2 from the germline V gene are SGHDT and YYEEEE. The CDR3 runs to 15 residues. Trimming cost V 4 bases and J 2 bases, with 14 bases left between them. This sample was taken from a study of OX40 agonist ivuxolimab in advanced cancers. Study background: Patients took ivuxolimab, an agonistic anti-OX40 (CD134) antibody.

The chain combines TRBV5-6 with TRBJ2-3, with D hard to call. The receptor was isolated from an adult with an advanced solid tumor such as melanoma, head and neck, liver or kidney cancer. Sequenced here: CD4+ or CD8+ T cells sorted from blood, sampled in a trial of the OX40 agonist ivuxolimab. CDR3 sequence: CASSMLLGFTDTQYF. CDR3 in DNA: TGTGCCAGCAGCATGCTTTTGGGTTTCACAGATACGCAGTATTTT.